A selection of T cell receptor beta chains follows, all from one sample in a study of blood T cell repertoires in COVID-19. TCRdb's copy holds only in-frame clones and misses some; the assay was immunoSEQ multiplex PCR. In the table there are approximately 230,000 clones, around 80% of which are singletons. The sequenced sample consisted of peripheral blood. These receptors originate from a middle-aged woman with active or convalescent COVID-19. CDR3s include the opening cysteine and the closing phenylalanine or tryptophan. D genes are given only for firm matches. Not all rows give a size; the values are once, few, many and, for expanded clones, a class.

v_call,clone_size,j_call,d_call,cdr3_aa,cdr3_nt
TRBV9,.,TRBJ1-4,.,CASSAQQGALANEKLFF,TGTGCCAGCAGCGCCCAACAGGGCGCGTTGGCTAATGAAAAACTGTTTTTT
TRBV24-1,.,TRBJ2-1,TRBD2,CATSVSGGIYNEQFF,TGTGCCACCAGTGTAAGCGGGGGGATCTACAATGAGCAGTTCTTC
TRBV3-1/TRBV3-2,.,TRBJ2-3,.,CASSQTSGPTDTQYF,TGTGCCAGCAGCCAAACCAGTGGCCCCACAGATACGCAGTATTTT
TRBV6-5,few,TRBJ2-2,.,CASSPQTANTGELFF,TGTGCCAGCAGTCCGCAGACAGCGAACACCGGGGAGCTGTTTTTT
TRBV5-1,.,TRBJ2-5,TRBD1,CASSGGTGVETQYF,TGCGCCAGCAGCGGGGGGACAGGGGTCGAGACCCAGTACTTC
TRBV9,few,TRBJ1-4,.,CASSRGPNEKLFF,TGTGCCAGCAGCCGCGGGCCTAATGAAAAACTGTTTTTT
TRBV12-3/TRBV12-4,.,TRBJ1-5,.,CASSLGEDQPQHF,TGTGCCAGCAGTTTAGGGGAGGATCAGCCCCAGCATTTT
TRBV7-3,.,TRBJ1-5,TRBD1,CASSLTTGGPQHF,TGTGCCAGCAGCTTAACGACAGGGGGGCCCCAGCATTTT
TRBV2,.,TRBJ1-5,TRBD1,CASRQGAGSNQPQHF,TGTGCCAGCAGACAGGGGGCCGGTAGCAATCAGCCCCAGCATTTT
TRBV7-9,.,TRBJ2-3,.,CASSLALAVDTQYF,TGTGCCAGCAGCTTAGCACTAGCAGTGGATACGCAGTATTTT
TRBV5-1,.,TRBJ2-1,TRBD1,CASSWTDRGHNEQFF,TGCGCCAGCAGCTGGACCGACAGGGGTCACAATGAGCAGTTCTTC
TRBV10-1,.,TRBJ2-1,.,CASSVSGPSVQFF,TGCGCCAGCAGTGTAAGCGGGCCCTCCGTCCAGTTCTTC
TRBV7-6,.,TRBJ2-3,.,CASSLRAGTTDTQYF,TGTGCCAGCAGCTTAAGGGCGGGGACGACAGATACGCAGTATTTT
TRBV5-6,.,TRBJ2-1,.,CASSLRGHFYNEQFF,TGTGCCAGCAGCTTGAGAGGACACTTCTACAATGAGCAGTTCTTC
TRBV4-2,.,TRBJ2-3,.,CASSQETRVADTQYF,TGTGCCAGCAGCCAAGAGACTAGGGTGGCAGATACGCAGTATTTT
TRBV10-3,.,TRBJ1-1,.,CAIGDTKNTEAFF,TGTGCCATCGGGGACACAAAGAACACTGAAGCTTTCTTT
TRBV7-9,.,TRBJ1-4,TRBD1,CASSQGGGEKLFF,TGTGCCAGCAGCCAGGGGGGTGGTGAAAAACTGTTTTTT
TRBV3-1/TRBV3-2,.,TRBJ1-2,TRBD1,CASSSTGEYGYTF,TGTGCCAGCAGCTCAACAGGGGAATATGGCTACACCTTC
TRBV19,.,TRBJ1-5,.,CASSGALNQPQHF,TGTGCCAGCTCAGGGGCCCTTAATCAGCCCCAGCATTTT
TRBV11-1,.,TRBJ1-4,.,CASSLRGLNEKLFF,TGTGCCAGCAGCTTAAGAGGGCTTAATGAAAAACTGTTTTTT
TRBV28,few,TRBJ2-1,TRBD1,CASSLQRYLWDRGFYNEQFF,TGTGCCAGCAGTCTGCAAAGATATTTGTGGGACAGGGGTTTCTACAATGAGCAGTTCTTC
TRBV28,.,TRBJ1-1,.,CASSGNREYAFF,TGTGCCAGCAGTGGCAACAGGGAGTATGCTTTCTTT
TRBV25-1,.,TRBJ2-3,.,CASSEPGVRTDTQYF,TGTGCCAGCAGTGAACCCGGGGTGCGCACAGATACGCAGTATTTT
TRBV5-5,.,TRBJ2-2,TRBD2,CASSLLAGGLNTGELFF,TGTGCCAGCAGCTTATTAGCGGGGGGGCTGAACACCGGGGAGCTGTTTTTT